Given below is one T cell receptor beta chain in context. This sample is part of a study of blood T cell repertoires in COVID-19. About the study: Sources were T cells, B-cell-depleted T cells, or PBMCs; the material itself was cDNA or gDNA.

Repertoires were generated with immunoSEQ multiplex PCR, while TCRdb's copy carries only in-frame clones and drops some. The data hold about 290,000 clones, with about 82% observed a single time. Germline V gives CDR1 SGDLS, CDR2 YYNGEE. V shed 0 bases and J shed 4 bases, with 12 bases lying between them. The CDR3 has 15 amino acids. The receptor's source is a woman in her fifties or sixties with active or convalescent COVID-19. This chain joins TRBV9 and TRBJ2-3; perhaps TRBD1 as D (5 bases). The sequenced sample consisted of peripheral blood. The CDR3 coding sequence is TGTGCCAGCAGCGTAGCTGTGGGGCCCCCAGATACGCAGTATTTT. Encoded protein: CASSVAVGPPDTQYF.